The following is a T cell receptor beta chain sequence with its context. Method: immunoSEQ multiplex PCR; TCRdb's copy keeps in-frame clones and lacks some. The repertoire includes some 99,000 clones, roughly 80% of them detected once, and around 11% sits in the top ten. The germline V and J ends were trimmed by 6 bases and 3 bases, with 9 bases remaining between them. There are 13 residues in the CDR3. This sample stems from a study of blood T cell repertoires in COVID-19. Sequenced sample: peripheral blood. The source is a woman at least 80 years old with acute or convalescent COVID-19. This sequence joins TRBV12-3 or TRBV12-4 and TRBJ1-5, with D possibly being TRBD1 (5 bases). The CDR3 is CASSRVSNQPQHF. In nucleotides, the CDR3 is TGTGCCAGCAGCAGGGTTTCCAATCAGCCCCAGCATTTT.